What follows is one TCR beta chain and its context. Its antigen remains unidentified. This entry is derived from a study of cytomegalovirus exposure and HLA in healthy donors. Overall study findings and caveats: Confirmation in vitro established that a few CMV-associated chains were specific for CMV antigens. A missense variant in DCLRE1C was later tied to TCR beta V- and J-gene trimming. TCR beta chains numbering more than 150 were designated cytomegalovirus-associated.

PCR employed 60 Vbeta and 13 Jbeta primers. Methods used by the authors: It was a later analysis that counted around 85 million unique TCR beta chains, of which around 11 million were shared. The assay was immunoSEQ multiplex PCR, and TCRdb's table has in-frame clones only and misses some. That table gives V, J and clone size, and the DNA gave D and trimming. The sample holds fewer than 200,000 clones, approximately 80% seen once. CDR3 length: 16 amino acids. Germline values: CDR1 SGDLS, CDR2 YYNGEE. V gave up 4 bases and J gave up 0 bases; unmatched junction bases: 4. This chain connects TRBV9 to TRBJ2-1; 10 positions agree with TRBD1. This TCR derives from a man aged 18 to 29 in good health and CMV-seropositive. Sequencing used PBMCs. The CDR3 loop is CASSPRTGGSYNEQFF. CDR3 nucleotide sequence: TGTGCCAGCAGCCCTAGGACAGGGGGCTCCTACAATGAGCAGTTCTTC.